This T cell receptor beta chain was documented in a study of beta chain features in type 1 diabetes. Reverse transcribing all isolated RNA meant expressed TCRB transcripts were sequenced. TCRdb keeps only in-frame clones here, not all; method: immunoSEQ multiplex PCR. The sample records about 620,000 clones, roughly a sixth being singletons. This clone was seen more than once but under ten times. Trimming cost V 6 bases and J 1 base, with 9 bases left between them. CDR3 length: 14 amino acids. Germline values: CDR1 MGHDK, CDR2 SYGVNS. The rearrangement links TRBV25-1 to TRBJ2-2; D gene uncertain. The origin of this receptor is a man younger than 30 in good health. The material sequenced was naive CD4+ T cells from blood. The CDR3, as DNA: TGTGCCAGCAGGTTTGAGCGGAACACCGGGGAGCTGTTTTTT. Protein sequence: CASRFERNTGELFF.